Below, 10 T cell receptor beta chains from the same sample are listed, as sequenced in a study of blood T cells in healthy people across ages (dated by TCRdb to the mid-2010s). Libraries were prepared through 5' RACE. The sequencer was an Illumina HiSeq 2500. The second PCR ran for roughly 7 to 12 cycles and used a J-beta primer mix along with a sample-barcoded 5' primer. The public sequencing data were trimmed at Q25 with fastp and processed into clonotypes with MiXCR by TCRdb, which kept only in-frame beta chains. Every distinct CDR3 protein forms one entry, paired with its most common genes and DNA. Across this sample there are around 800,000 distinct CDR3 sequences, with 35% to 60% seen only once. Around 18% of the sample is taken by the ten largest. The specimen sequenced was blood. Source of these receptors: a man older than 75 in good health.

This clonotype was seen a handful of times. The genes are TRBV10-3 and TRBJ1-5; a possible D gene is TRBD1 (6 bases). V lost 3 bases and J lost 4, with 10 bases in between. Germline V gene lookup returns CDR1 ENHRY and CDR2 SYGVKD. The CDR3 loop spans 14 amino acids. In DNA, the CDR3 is TGTGCCATCAGTGACAACAGGGTGAATCAGCCCCAGCATTTT. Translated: CAISDNRVNQPQHF.

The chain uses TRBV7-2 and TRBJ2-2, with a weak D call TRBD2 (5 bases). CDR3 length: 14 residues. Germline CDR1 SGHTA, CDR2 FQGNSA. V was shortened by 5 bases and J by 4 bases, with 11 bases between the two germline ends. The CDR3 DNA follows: TGTGCCAGCAGCATTACTAGTGCCACCGGGGAGCTGTTTTTT. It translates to CASSITSATGELFF. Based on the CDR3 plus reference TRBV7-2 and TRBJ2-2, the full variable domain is GAGVSQSPSNKVTEKGKDVELRCDPISGHTALYWYRQSLGQGLEFLIYFQGNSAPDKSGLPSDRFSAERTGGSVSTLTIQRTQQEDSAVYLCASSITSATGELFFGEGSRLTVL.

The CDR3 nucleotides are TGTGCCAGCAGTCCACTAGCGGGAGTTAAAGATACGCAGTATTTT. As protein: CASSPLAGVKDTQYF. The chain couples TRBV12-3 or TRBV12-4 to TRBJ2-3; 11 nucleotides agree with TRBD2. With 5 bases clipped from V and 5 bases from J, the junction kept 6 bases outside the gene matches. This CDR3 spans 15 amino acids.

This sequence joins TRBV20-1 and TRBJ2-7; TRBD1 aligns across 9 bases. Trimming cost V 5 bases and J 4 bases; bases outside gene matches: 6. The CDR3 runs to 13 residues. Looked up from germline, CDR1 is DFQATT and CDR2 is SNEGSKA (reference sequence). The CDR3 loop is CSAARDREYEQYF. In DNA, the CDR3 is TGCAGTGCTGCCCGGGACAGGGAATACGAGCAGTACTTC.

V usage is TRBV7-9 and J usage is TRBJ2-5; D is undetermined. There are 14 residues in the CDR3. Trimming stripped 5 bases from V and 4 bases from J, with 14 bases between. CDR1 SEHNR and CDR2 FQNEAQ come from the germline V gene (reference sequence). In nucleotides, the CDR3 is TGTGCCAGCAGCCCCGACGGGTCAAGAGAGACCCAGTACTTC. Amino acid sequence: CASSPDGSRETQYF.

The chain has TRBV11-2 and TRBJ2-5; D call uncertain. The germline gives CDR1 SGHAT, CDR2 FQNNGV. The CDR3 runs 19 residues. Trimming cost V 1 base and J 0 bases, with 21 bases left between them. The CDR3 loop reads CASSLVVDPGGRYQETQYF. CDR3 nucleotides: TGTGCCAGCAGCTTAGTCGTGGACCCAGGCGGTCGGTACCAAGAGACCCAGTACTTC.

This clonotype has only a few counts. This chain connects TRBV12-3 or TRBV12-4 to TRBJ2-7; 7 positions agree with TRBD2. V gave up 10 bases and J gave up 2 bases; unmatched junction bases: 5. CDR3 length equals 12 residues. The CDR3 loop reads CATSAGAYEQYF. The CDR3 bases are TGTGCCACCTCGGCGGGAGCCTACGAGCAGTACTTC.

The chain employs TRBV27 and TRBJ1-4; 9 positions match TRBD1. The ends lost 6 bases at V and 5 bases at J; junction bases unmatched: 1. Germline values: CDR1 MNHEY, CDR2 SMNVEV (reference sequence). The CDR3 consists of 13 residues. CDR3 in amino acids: CASSDRGNEKLFF. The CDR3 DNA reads TGTGCCAGCAGCGACAGGGGGAATGAAAAACTGTTTTTT.

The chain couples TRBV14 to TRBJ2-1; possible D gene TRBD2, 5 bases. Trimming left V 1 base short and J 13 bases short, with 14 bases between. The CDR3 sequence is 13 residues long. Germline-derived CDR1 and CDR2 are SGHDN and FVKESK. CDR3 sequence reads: CASSQGSLAAQFF. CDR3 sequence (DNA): TGTGCCAGCAGCCAAGGGAGTCTAGCAGCCCAGTTCTTC.

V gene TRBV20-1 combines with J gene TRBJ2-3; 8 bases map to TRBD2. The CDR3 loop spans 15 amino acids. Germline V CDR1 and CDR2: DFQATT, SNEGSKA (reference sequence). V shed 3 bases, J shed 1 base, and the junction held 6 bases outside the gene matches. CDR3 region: CSASFSTSGTDTQYF. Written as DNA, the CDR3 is TGCAGTGCTAGCTTCTCGACTAGCGGCACAGATACGCAGTATTTT.